This T cell receptor (beta chain) stems from a study of OX40 agonist ivuxolimab in advanced cancers. Sequencing used immunoSEQ multiplex PCR; TCRdb keeps in-frame clones, though not all of them. The sample has 75,000 to 80,000 clones, roughly 80% seen once. The CDR3 loop spans 13 amino acids. The germline V and J ends were trimmed by 3 bases and 2 bases, with 4 bases remaining between them. The germline V gene has CDR1 PRHDT and CDR2 FYEKMQ (reference sequence). The J gene is TRBJ1-4, the V gene TRBV13; no reliable D call. This TCR came from an adult with an advanced solid tumor such as melanoma, head and neck, liver or kidney cancer. The material sequenced was CD4+ or CD8+ T cells sorted from blood, taken in a trial of the OX40 agonist ivuxolimab. CDR3 nucleotide sequence: TGTGCCAGCAGCTTTATGACTAATGAAAAACTGTTTTTT. Encoded protein: CASSFMTNEKLFF.